One and the same sample provided the 29 T cell receptor beta chains below, sequenced in a study of blood T cell repertoires in COVID-19. The repertoire was sequenced with immunoSEQ multiplex PCR; TCRdb's copy has only in-frame clones and lacks some. The profile shows around 78,000 clones, roughly 88% of them singletons. The sequenced material came from peripheral blood. These TCRs come from a man aged 45-65 years with active or convalescent COVID-19.

The CDR3 DNA reads TGTGCCAGCAGCCCTAAGGACACCTATAATTCACCCCTCCACTTT. As protein: CASSPKDTYNSPLHF. The chain has TRBV27 and TRBJ1-6; D might be TRBD1 (5 bases). The germline V gene has CDR1 MNHEY and CDR2 SMNVEV (reference sequence). The CDR3 runs 15 residues. The V end lost 6 bases, the J end lost 2 bases, and 11 bases lay between the germline ends.

This clone has a handful of counts. The V gene is TRBV27, the J gene TRBJ2-7, with D perhaps matching TRBD2 (6 bases). The V gene's germline CDR1 is MNHEY and CDR2 SMNVEV (reference sequence). This CDR3 spans 14 amino acids. V lost 7 bases to trimming and J lost 3 bases, with 16 bases between them. DNA for the CDR3: TGTGCCAGCAAAACGGGACGGGAGAACTACGAGCAGTACTTC. Translating it yields CASKTGRENYEQYF.

The genes are TRBV10-3 and TRBJ1-2; 8 bases map to TRBD1. V lost 10 bases, J lost 4 bases, and 5 bases stayed unmatched. CDR1 is ENHRY, CDR2 SYGVKD, per germline. The length of the CDR3 is 12 residues. CDR3 in DNA: TGTGCCACCCAGACAGGGGTCTATGGCTACACCTTC. Its translation is CATQTGVYGYTF.

The chain combines TRBV18 with TRBJ2-1; 9 bases are a match to TRBD2. Trimming removed 3 bases from V and 9 bases from J; junction bases left unmatched: 9. This CDR3 is built from 15 residues. Germline lookup yields CDR1 KGHSH and CDR2 LQKENI. The CDR3 nucleotides read TGTGCCAGCTCACCTCCCCTAGCGGGGTCAGCTGAGCAGTTCTTC. Amino acid sequence: CASSPPLAGSAEQFF. Together with reference TRBV18 and TRBJ2-1, the CDR3 gives the full variable domain: NAGVMQNPRHLVRRRGQEARLRCSPMKGHSHVYWYRQLPEEGLKFMVYLQKENIIDESGMPKERFSAEFPKEGPSILRIQQVVRGDSAAYFCASSPPLAGSAEQFFGPGTRLTVL.

The rearrangement uses TRBV5-1 and TRBJ1-1; 7 bases align to TRBD1. CDR1 SGHRS and CDR2 YFSETQ come from the germline V gene. The CDR3 runs to 15 residues. V dropped 3 bases and J dropped 2; count of bases not matched to a gene: 7. CDR3 sequence: CASSSQGQLNTEAFF. CDR3 DNA sequence: TGCGCCAGCAGCTCGCAGGGACAGCTAAACACTGAAGCTTTCTTT.

This clone was seen a handful of times. The sample carries other DNA sequences with the same CDR3. The CDR3 here is CASSSRDRGHQETQYF. The CDR3 DNA follows: TGTGCCAGCAGCTCCCGGGACAGGGGGCACCAAGAGACCCAGTACTTC. This chain connects TRBV11-2 to TRBJ2-5; 12 bases match TRBD1. CDR1 is SGHAT and CDR2 is FQNNGV in the germline V gene. J was trimmed by 0 bases and V by 4 bases; bases with no gene match: 3. The CDR3 runs 16 residues.

The V and J genes are TRBV10-3 and TRBJ1-1; D is unclear. The CDR3 is 13 amino acids. Germline loops: CDR1 ENHRY, CDR2 SYGVKD. Between the trimmed V and J ends, which lost 6 bases and 2 bases, there was a span of 10 bases. CDR3 coding DNA: TGTGCCATCAGGGCGGATGTAAACACTGAAGCTTTCTTT. Protein sequence: CAIRADVNTEAFF.

The V gene is TRBV30, the J gene TRBJ2-7; the D gene is possibly TRBD1 (6 bases). The CDR3 sequence is 13 residues long. V lost 3 bases and J lost 3, with 12 bases in between. CDR1 GTSNPN and CDR2 SVGIG come from the germline V gene (reference sequence). This CDR3 reads CAWRQGANYEQYF. The CDR3 DNA reads as TGTGCCTGGAGACAGGGCGCAAACTACGAGCAGTACTTC.

This clone turned up a few times. The rearrangement uses TRBV7-2 and TRBJ1-1; D ambiguous. Deletions cut 7 bases from V and 2 bases from J, with 11 bases between. The CDR3 is made up of 13 amino acids. Per germline, CDR1 SGHTA and CDR2 FQGNSA. CDR3 protein: CASTTRTNTEAFF. CDR3 DNA: TGTGCCAGCACCACACGCACCAACACTGAAGCTTTCTTT.

This chain connects TRBV10-3 to TRBJ2-5; 7 bases agree with TRBD2. The CDR3 runs 15 residues. The germline V gene encodes CDR1 ENHRY and CDR2 SYGVKD. Germline trimming cut 5 bases from V and 3 bases from J; bases unmatched to any gene: 9. CDR3 DNA: TGTGCCATCAGTCGTCGAGCGGGAAACGAAGAGACCCAGTACTTC. Encoded protein: CAISRRAGNEETQYF.

The V and J genes are TRBV9 and TRBJ2-7; D is unresolved. Trimming left V 0 bases short and J 3 bases short, with 16 bases between. Germline loops: CDR1 SGDLS, CDR2 YYNGEE. This CDR3 comprises 16 residues. CDR3 sequence reads: CASSVDLGQMSYEQYF. CDR3 DNA: TGTGCCAGCAGCGTAGACCTAGGCCAGATGAGCTACGAGCAGTACTTC.

The gene calls are TRBV5-1 and TRBJ2-2; 11 bases are shared with TRBD1. The CDR3 covers 15 residues. Trimming cost V 4 bases and J 7 bases; bases outside gene matches: 6. The germline CDR1 and CDR2 sequences are SGHRS and YFSETQ. CDR3 protein: CASSEGQGEVGELFF. CDR3 in DNA: TGCGCCAGCAGCGAGGGACAGGGGGAGGTCGGGGAGCTGTTTTTT.

The chain carries TRBV2 and TRBJ2-2; D not resolved. Per the germline V gene, CDR1 is SNHLY and CDR2 is FYNNEI. The CDR3 loop spans 15 amino acids. Trimming left V 3 bases short and J 3 bases short, with 11 bases between. The chain's CDR3 is CASSDQLRYTGELFF. CDR3 coding DNA: TGTGCCAGCAGTGACCAACTCCGTTACACCGGGGAGCTGTTTTTT.

This chain joins TRBV28 and TRBJ2-3; 8 bases map to TRBD1. Germline-derived CDR1 and CDR2 are MDHEN and SYDVKM. This CDR3 is built from 19 residues. J was trimmed by 0 bases and V by 5 bases; bases with no gene match: 16. CDR3 nucleotides: TGTGCCAGCAGTCAGCAGTTGGGCAGGGGGCAATCTAGCACAGATACGCAGTATTTT. Amino acid sequence: CASSQQLGRGQSSTDTQYF.

The rearrangement uses TRBV21-1 and TRBJ2-3; the table's TRBD1 call for D was not verified on the DNA. TRBV21-1 is given as a pseudogene. The CDR3 has 18 amino acids. The CDR3 bases are TGTGCCAGCAGCAAGCCCGCCACAGGTCCCTCGAACACAGATACGCAGTATTTT. The encoded protein is CASSKPATGPSNTDTQYF.

V and J are TRBV6-1 and TRBJ2-1; 10 bases are a match to TRBD1. The CDR3 totals 20 residues. Per germline, CDR1 MNHNS and CDR2 SASEGT. Trimming at V came to 4 bases and at J to 0 bases, leaving 15 bases not matched to a gene. Written as DNA, the CDR3 is TGTGCCAGCAGTGGGGGGACAGGGGCCACGCTAGGCTTCTCCTACAATGAGCAGTTCTTC. Its translation is CASSGGTGATLGFSYNEQFF.

V usage is TRBV18 and J usage is TRBJ1-1, with D possibly being TRBD1 (6 bases). V was trimmed by 3 bases and J by 2 bases, leaving 10 bases between them. The CDR3 extends over 14 amino acids. Per the germline V gene, CDR1 is KGHSH and CDR2 is LQKENI. The CDR3, as DNA: TGTGCCAGCTCACCGGGCAGGGGCAACACTGAAGCTTTCTTT. Its protein is CASSPGRGNTEAFF. Drawing the rest from reference TRBV18 and TRBJ1-1, the complete variable domain is NAGVMQNPRHLVRRRGQEARLRCSPMKGHSHVYWYRQLPEEGLKFMVYLQKENIIDESGMPKERFSAEFPKEGPSILRIQQVVRGDSAAYFCASSPGRGNTEAFFGQGTRLTVV.

This chain joins TRBV19 and TRBJ1-5; D may be TRBD1 (5 bases). The V end was cut by 3 bases, the J end by 2 bases, with 17 bases between. Germline V gene data show CDR1 as LNHDA and CDR2 as SQIVND (reference sequence). The CDR3 runs to 17 residues. This CDR3 is CASSIRRGRGGNQPQHF. The CDR3 region has the DNA TGTGCCAGTAGTATCCGTAGGGGTCGGGGGGGCAATCAGCCCCAGCATTTT. Together with reference TRBV19 and TRBJ1-5, the CDR3 gives the full variable domain: DGGITQSPKYLFRKEGQNVTLSCEQNLNHDAMYWYRQDPGQGLRLIYYSQIVNDFQKGDIAEGYSVSREKKESFPLTVTSAQKNPTAFYLCASSIRRGRGGNQPQHFGDGTRLSIL.

V usage is TRBV7-2 and J usage is TRBJ2-7, with 8 bases that match TRBD2. Germline V gives CDR1 SGHTA, CDR2 FQGNSA. V trimming: 0 bases; J trimming: 1 base; junction bases outside the gene matches: 2. The length of the CDR3 is 15 residues. CDR3 loop: CASSLAAGGSYEQYF. The CDR3 DNA reads as TGTGCCAGCAGCTTAGCGGCGGGAGGTTCCTACGAGCAGTACTTC.

The rearrangement joins TRBV9 to TRBJ2-3; D is possibly TRBD2 (7 bases). The CDR3 has 15 residues. Trimming shortened V by 0 bases and J by 4 bases, and 12 bases separated the two germline ends. CDR1 is SGDLS and CDR2 is YYNGEE in the germline V gene. The CDR3 loop reads CASSVEGGTSDTQYF. The DNA of the CDR3 is TGTGCCAGCAGCGTAGAGGGGGGGACTTCAGATACGCAGTATTTT. The whole variable domain, remainder taken from reference TRBV9 and TRBJ2-3, is DSGVTQTPKHLITATGQRVTLRCSPRSGDLSVYWYQQSLDQGLQFLIQYYNGEERAKGNILERFSAQQFPDLHSELNLSSLELGDSALYFCASSVEGGTSDTQYFGPGTRLTVL.

The rearrangement links TRBV30 to TRBJ2-4, with D tentatively TRBD1 (6 bases). This CDR3 contains 15 residues. V was clipped by 1 base and J by 3 bases, with 13 bases between them. Germline V gives CDR1 GTSNPN, CDR2 SVGIG (reference sequence). CDR3 in DNA: TGTGCCTGGAGTGCGGACAGTTCGGTCAAAAACATTCAGTACTTC. Protein product: CAWSADSSVKNIQYF.

J is TRBJ2-1 and V is TRBV5-4; 7 positions agree with TRBD2. The trim removed 0 bases at V and 6 bases at J, leaving 12 bases unmatched. The CDR3 has 17 residues. Germline V lookup: CDR1 SGHNT, CDR2 YYREEE (reference sequence). CDR3 sequence (DNA): TGTGCCAGCAGCTTGGCAGCGGGAAGGAATAATGTCAATGAGCAGTTCTTC. The encoded protein is CASSLAAGRNNVNEQFF.

This chain uses TRBV7-6 with TRBJ2-1; maybe TRBD1 (5 bases). Per germline, CDR1 SGHVS and CDR2 FNYEAQ. Trimming removed 1 base from V and 3 bases from J, with 7 bases in between. The CDR3 has 14 residues. The CDR3 region has the DNA TGTGCCAGCAGCTTAGGTACAGGCTACAATGAGCAGTTCTTC. This translates into CASSLGTGYNEQFF.

The chain has TRBV28 and TRBJ1-3, with 9 bases fitting TRBD1. The CDR3 length is 16 residues. Germline V lookup: CDR1 MDHEN, CDR2 SYDVKM. V gave up 6 bases and J gave up 1 base; unmatched junction bases: 7. The CDR3 reads CASSPTGTGSGNTIYF. The CDR3 DNA reads as TGTGCCAGCAGCCCGACCGGGACAGGGTCTGGAAACACCATATATTTT.

The chain uses TRBV15 and TRBJ1-6; D uncertain. V lost 8 bases, J lost 9 bases, and 14 bases lay in between. CDR3 length: 13 residues. CDR1 is LNHNV and CDR2 is YYDKDF in the germline V gene (reference sequence). The CDR3 spells CATDEGFASPLHF. The CDR3 DNA sequence: TGTGCCACCGATGAGGGTTTTGCTTCACCCCTCCACTTT.

The V gene is TRBV11-2, the J gene TRBJ1-1; D gene ambiguous. CDR3 length equals 15 residues. With 2 bases removed from V and 0 bases from J, the gap between germline ends came to 10 bases. Germline CDR1 is SGHAT and CDR2 is FQNNGV. The CDR3 loop is CASSLFPQMNTEAFF. The CDR3 coding sequence is TGTGCCAGCAGCTTATTCCCGCAGATGAACACTGAAGCTTTCTTT.

Regarding this clone: Distinct nucleotide sequences in the sample also encode this CDR3. V usage is TRBV24-1 and J usage is TRBJ1-5; no definite D call. The germline CDR1 and CDR2 sequences are KGHDR and SFDVKD. V lost 4 bases and J 4 bases, leaving 4 bases between the germline ends. The CDR3 spans 12 residues. CDR3 in amino acids: CATSDLNQPQHF. In nucleotides, the CDR3 is TGTGCCACCAGTGACCTGAATCAGCCCCAGCATTTT.

This clone was recorded only once. The rearrangement uses TRBV9 and TRBJ2-1, with D perhaps matching TRBD2 (5 bases). V lost 0 bases to trimming and J lost 4 bases, with 14 bases between them. The CDR3 runs 16 residues. Germline V CDR1 and CDR2: SGDLS, YYNGEE. This CDR3 is CASSVAGKAFYNEQFF. The CDR3 nucleotides read TGTGCCAGCAGCGTAGCCGGGAAGGCTTTTTACAATGAGCAGTTCTTC.

The chain combines TRBV5-6 with TRBJ1-1; TRBD1 might be the D (5 bases). CDR1 is SGHDT, CDR2 YYEEEE, per germline. V dropped 5 bases and J dropped 6 bases, with 20 bases sitting between them. The CDR3 length is 15 residues. CDR3 in amino acids: CASSLGKGVRPEAFF. CDR3 bases: TGTGCCAGCAGTCTAGGTAAAGGGGTTAGGCCTGAAGCTTTCTTT.